This T cell receptor (beta chain) came from a study of blood T cell repertoires in COVID-19. Study as a whole: COVID-19 samples, acute and convalescent, were from the United States, Italy and Spain. The cDNA or gDNA used as material had been derived from T cells, B-cell-depleted T cells, or PBMCs.

Original processing methods: By means of reference gene primer amplification, nucleated cell counts were estimated. Libraries were prepared by immunoSEQ multiplex PCR; TCRdb keeps only in-frame clonotypes and omits some of them. That table is the source of V, J and clone size, and D and trimming were worked out from the DNA. The sample lists some 55,000 clones; roughly four fifths were seen once. Sequenced input: peripheral blood. This receptor was taken from a woman aged 55-69 years with acute or convalescent COVID-19.

The CDR3 loop is CASSLKASSSGGSLDTQYF. The CDR3 coding sequence is TGTGCCAGCAGCTTAAAAGCCTCTTCTAGCGGGGGGTCCCTAGATACGCAGTATTTT. The chain uses TRBV7-3 and TRBJ2-3; 11 bases map to TRBD2. The CDR3 length is 19 residues. V dropped 1 base and J dropped 5; count of bases not matched to a gene: 14. Germline V gene sequence: CDR1 SGHTA, CDR2 FQGTGA.